Below, 2 T cell receptor beta chains from the same sample are listed, as sequenced in a study of cytomegalovirus exposure and HLA in healthy donors. Method: immunoSEQ multiplex PCR; TCRdb's copy keeps in-frame clones and lacks some. Of under 200,000 clones listed, 86% are singletons. The sequenced material came from PBMCs. The receptors derive from a woman aged 18 to 35 in good health and CMV-seronegative.

V usage is TRBV19 and J usage is TRBJ2-1; the match to TRBD1 covers 7 bases. After removal of 3 bases from V and 7 bases from J, the junction contained 15 bases not matched to a gene. CDR1 and CDR2 from the germline V gene are LNHDA and SQIVND (reference sequence). The CDR3 is 17 residues long. The CDR3 here is CASSMAFWKGAINEQFF. The CDR3 DNA sequence: TGTGCCAGTAGTATGGCATTTTGGAAGGGGGCGATTAATGAGCAGTTCTTC.

This sequence joins TRBV10-2 and TRBJ2-3; TRBD2 matches at 7 bases. CDR1 WSHSY and CDR2 SAAADI come from the germline V gene. Germline trimming cut 3 bases from V and 6 bases from J; bases unmatched to any gene: 9. This CDR3 contains 15 residues. CDR3 sequence reads: CASSDPRLGGDTQYF. DNA for the CDR3: TGCGCCAGCAGTGATCCCCGCCTCGGGGGGGATACGCAGTATTTT.